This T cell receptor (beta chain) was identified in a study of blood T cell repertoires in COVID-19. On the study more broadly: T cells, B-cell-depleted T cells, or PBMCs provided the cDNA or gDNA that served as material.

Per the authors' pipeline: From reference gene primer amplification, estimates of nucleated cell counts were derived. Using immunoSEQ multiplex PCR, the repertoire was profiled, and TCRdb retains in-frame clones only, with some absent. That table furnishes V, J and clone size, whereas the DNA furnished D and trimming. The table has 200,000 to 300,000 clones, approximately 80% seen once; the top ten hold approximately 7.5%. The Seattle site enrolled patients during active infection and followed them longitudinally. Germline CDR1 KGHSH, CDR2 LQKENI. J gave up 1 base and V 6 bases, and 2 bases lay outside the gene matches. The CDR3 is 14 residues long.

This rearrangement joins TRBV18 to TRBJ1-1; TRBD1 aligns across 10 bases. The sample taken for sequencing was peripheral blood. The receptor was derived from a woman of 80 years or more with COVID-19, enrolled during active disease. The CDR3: CASSRDRGNTEAFF. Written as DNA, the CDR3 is TGTGCCAGCTCTCGGGACAGGGGGAACACTGAAGCTTTCTTT. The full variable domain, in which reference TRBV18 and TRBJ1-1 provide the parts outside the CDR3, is NAGVMQNPRHLVRRRGQEARLRCSPMKGHSHVYWYRQLPEEGLKFMVYLQKENIIDESGMPKERFSAEFPKEGPSILRIQQVVRGDSAAYFCASSRDRGNTEAFFGQGTRLTVV.